This T cell receptor (beta chain) was captured by sequencing in a study of blood T cell repertoires in COVID-19. Overall study: Samples representing acute and convalescent COVID-19 were sourced from the United States, Italy and Spain. The cDNA or gDNA used as material had been derived from T cells, B-cell-depleted T cells, or PBMCs.

The germline V and J ends were trimmed by 0 bases and 3 bases, with 9 bases remaining between them. The germline V gene encodes CDR1 MNHEY and CDR2 SVGAGI. The CDR3 runs to 15 residues. Clinical history as reported by participants underpinned cohort assignment. Using immunoSEQ multiplex PCR, the repertoire was profiled, and TCRdb retains in-frame clones only, with some absent. The data hold 300,000 to 350,000 clones, with under 90% observed a single time. The receptor comes from a woman in her twenties or thirties who had recovered from COVID-19. The specimen was PBMCs or T cells enriched from blood (not recorded which). The chain uses TRBV6-5 and TRBJ1-5; no reliable D call. Here the CDR3 reads CASSYSSLLNQPQHF. The CDR3, as DNA: TGTGCCAGCAGTTACTCGAGTCTGCTCAATCAGCCCCAGCATTTT.